This T cell receptor (beta chain) was found in a study of T cell repertoires in cytomegalovirus infection. Germline V gives CDR1 SGHVS, CDR2 FNYEAQ. The CDR3 consists of 15 residues. V lost 1 base and J lost 8, with 14 bases in between. TCRdb processed the reads anew with MiXCR; each CDR3 protein has one entry. The sample has 450,000 to 550,000 distinct CDR3 sequences, more than 15% seen once. The sequence was collected from a human donor in good health (CMV status not recorded). Some clones in this sample may be carry-over from other donors' samples. Sequenced: CD8+ T cells from PBMCs. This rearrangement joins TRBV7-6 to TRBJ1-4; D is ambiguous. The CDR3 protein is CASSLGPSLKEKLFF. In DNA, the CDR3 is TGTGCCAGCAGCTTAGGACCCAGTCTAAAGGAAAAACTGTTTTTT.